Below, 25 T cell receptor beta chains from the same sample are listed, as sequenced in a study of T cell responses to AZD1222 COVID-19 vaccine. Measured with immunoSEQ multiplex PCR; TCRdb has only the in-frame clones, and not every one. Here the sample spans about 160,000 clones, 91% being singletons. The starting material was peripheral blood, obtained on day 0 of AZD1222 vaccination. The source of these receptors is an adult in good health.

This chain joins TRBV9 and TRBJ2-2; D is possibly TRBD1 or TRBD2 (5 bases each). CDR1 SGDLS and CDR2 YYNGEE come from the germline V gene. The V gene lost 0 bases and the J gene lost 0 bases, with 9 bases spanning the gap. The CDR3 is 16 residues long. The CDR3: CASSVVEGPNTGELFF. In nucleotides, the CDR3 is TGTGCCAGCAGCGTAGTTGAGGGGCCGAACACCGGGGAGCTGTTTTTT. Combining the CDR3 with reference TRBV9 and TRBJ2-2 gives the whole variable domain DSGVTQTPKHLITATGQRVTLRCSPRSGDLSVYWYQQSLDQGLQFLIQYYNGEERAKGNILERFSAQQFPDLHSELNLSSLELGDSALYFCASSVVEGPNTGELFFGEGSRLTVL.

This sequence joins TRBV7-2 and TRBJ2-7; 9 nucleotides match TRBD2. V lost 2 bases, J lost 5 bases, and 4 bases stayed unmatched. CDR3 length: 14 amino acids. Germline CDR1 SGHTA, CDR2 FQGNSA. CDR3 in amino acids: CASSLSGRSHEQYF. The CDR3 nucleotides are TGTGCCAGCAGCTTAAGCGGGAGGTCCCACGAGCAGTACTTC.

This chain joins TRBV27 and TRBJ1-2; a weak D match, TRBD1 (6 bases). The V gene's germline CDR1 is MNHEY and CDR2 SMNVEV (reference sequence). V was cut by 4 bases and J by 5 bases, with 14 bases left in between. The CDR3 is made up of 14 amino acids. The CDR3 region has the DNA TGTGCCAGCAGTTCTCAGGGGATGGGGTATGGCTACACCTTC. It is translated as CASSSQGMGYGYTF.

The V call is TRBV5-6, the J call TRBJ1-1; tentatively, D is TRBD1 (6 bases). The CDR3 extends over 17 amino acids. Trimming took off 3 bases at V and 4 bases at J, with 22 bases between the two ends. Germline CDR1 reads SGHDT; CDR2 reads YYEEEE. The CDR3 nucleotides are TGTGCCAGCAGCTGGGGGGGGCCTTATAAGTCCCCCACTGAAGCTTTCTTT. Encoded protein: CASSWGGPYKSPTEAFF.

The gene calls are TRBV6-5 and TRBJ1-2; D ambiguous. Germline V gene sequence: CDR1 MNHEY, CDR2 SVGAGI. This CDR3 spans 14 amino acids. Trimming stripped 8 bases from V and 4 bases from J, with 17 bases between. The CDR3 DNA sequence: TGTGCCAGCGACGGCACAGCCGACGCCTATGGCTACACCTTC. As protein: CASDGTADAYGYTF.

The V gene is TRBV4-3, the J gene TRBJ2-7; TRBD2 matches at 16 bases. The CDR3 extends over 16 amino acids. Germline V gives CDR1 LGHNA, CDR2 YSLEER. V trimming: 6 bases; J trimming: 4 bases; junction bases outside the gene matches: 6. The CDR3 loop is CASSQGLAGGAYEQYF. The CDR3 DNA is TGCGCCAGCAGTCAGGGACTAGCGGGAGGGGCATACGAGCAGTACTTC.

The chain uses TRBV28 and TRBJ2-2; D unresolved. This CDR3 is built from 13 residues. Germline V lookup: CDR1 MDHEN, CDR2 SYDVKM. Trimming pared 7 bases from V and 7 bases from J, leaving 13 bases between. In DNA, the CDR3 is TGTGCCAGCACCGACCAGATGTTCGGGGAGCTGTTTTTT. Protein product: CASTDQMFGELFF. Variable domain in full (rest from reference TRBV28 and TRBJ2-2): DVKVTQSSRYLVKRTGEKVFLECVQDMDHENMFWYRQDPGLGLRLIYFSYDVKMKEKGDIPEGYSVSREKKERFSLILESASTNQTSMYLCASTDQMFGELFFGEGSRLTVL.

This chain uses TRBV9 with TRBJ2-7; no reliable D call. Per the germline V gene, CDR1 is SGDLS and CDR2 is YYNGEE. With 0 bases removed from V and 3 bases from J, the gap between germline ends came to 10 bases. This CDR3 has 14 amino acids. DNA for the CDR3: TGTGCCAGCAGCGTAGCGGGTTCCGGCTACGAGCAGTACTTC. Amino acids: CASSVAGSGYEQYF.

The V and J genes are TRBV19 and TRBJ1-3, with TRBD1 matching 8 bases. Germline lookup yields CDR1 LNHDA and CDR2 SQIVND (reference sequence). The junction had 10 bases not matched to a gene; V was cut back by 8 bases and J by 1 base. The CDR3 is made up of 16 amino acids. The CDR3 here is CASFQRQGPSGNTIYF. CDR3 in DNA: TGTGCCAGTTTCCAAAGACAGGGGCCTTCTGGAAACACCATATATTTT.

The genes are TRBV6-1 and TRBJ1-1, with TRBD1 as a possible D gene (6 bases). V lost 1 base to trimming and J lost 11 bases, with 17 bases between them. The CDR3 contains 14 residues. Germline V CDR1 and CDR2: MNHNS, SASEGT. The chain's CDR3 is CASSEVGPRGEAFF. The CDR3 DNA sequence: TGTGCCAGCAGTGAAGTTGGGCCTAGGGGGGAGGCTTTCTTT.

The chain couples TRBV6-5 to TRBJ1-5; 7 nucleotides line up with TRBD1. This CDR3 comprises 14 residues. Germline trimming cut 4 bases from V and 7 bases from J; bases unmatched to any gene: 7. In germline, CDR1 is MNHEY, CDR2 SVGAGI. As DNA, the CDR3 is TGTGCCAGCAGTTTGACAGGGATGGTACAGCCCCAGCATTTT. Translated, it gives CASSLTGMVQPQHF.

This clone was observed once. The chain links TRBV27 to TRBJ2-2, with D perhaps assigned TRBD1 or TRBD2 (5 bases each). The CDR3 covers 15 residues. CDR1 is MNHEY, CDR2 SMNVEV, per germline (reference sequence). V was pared by 7 bases and J by 8 bases, with 20 bases between. The CDR3 DNA sequence: TGTGCCAGCACCTCCCGGGACCCACGGTTTGGGGAGCTGTTTTTT. The encoded protein is CASTSRDPRFGELFF.

The gene calls are TRBV19 and TRBJ1-2; D remains ambiguous. The germline CDR1 and CDR2 sequences are LNHDA and SQIVND (reference sequence). V lost 8 bases, J lost 4 bases, and 17 bases lay in between. The CDR3 is made up of 14 amino acids. In nucleotides, the CDR3 is TGTGCCAGTTCGCCCCCGGACGGAGTCTATGGCTACACCTTC. It yields the protein CASSPPDGVYGYTF.

This chain uses TRBV2 with TRBJ1-4; a possible D gene is TRBD1 (5 bases). The CDR3 extends over 15 amino acids. V lost 6 bases and J lost 11, with 22 bases in between. Germline V CDR1 and CDR2: SNHLY, FYNNEI. The CDR3: CASSLEDKAEGKLFF. The DNA of the CDR3 is TGTGCCAGCAGCCTGGAGGACAAGGCCGAGGGGAAACTGTTTTTT.

The chain uses TRBV5-4 and TRBJ2-7; D unresolved. CDR3 length: 14 residues. From germline, CDR1 is SGHNT and CDR2 YYREEE (reference sequence). The V gene lost 5 bases and the J gene lost 7 bases, with 19 bases spanning the gap. The CDR3 is CASRPQGRAREQYF. CDR3 sequence (DNA): TGTGCCAGCAGACCCCAAGGCAGAGCTCGAGAGCAGTACTTC.

The chain uses TRBV7-9 and TRBJ1-3; D is unclear. This CDR3 has 13 residues. Germline CDR1 SEHNR, CDR2 FQNEAQ (reference sequence). V lost 3 bases and J lost 3, with 6 bases in between. The CDR3 spells CASSLGYGNTIYF. The CDR3 DNA reads TGTGCCAGCAGCTTGGGGTATGGAAACACCATATATTTT.

The chain has TRBV7-2 and TRBJ1-5; tentative D call: TRBD1 (6 bases). This CDR3 is built from 17 residues. CDR1 SGHTA and CDR2 FQGNSA come from the germline V gene. The V gene lost 1 base and the J gene lost 8 bases, with 21 bases spanning the gap. The chain's CDR3 is CASSLGVGRGQGEPQHF. CDR3 in DNA: TGTGCCAGCAGCTTAGGGGTCGGAAGGGGACAAGGGGAGCCCCAGCATTTT.

The chain employs TRBV10-3 and TRBJ1-5; possibly TRBD1 for D (6 bases). This CDR3 is 15 amino acids long. CDR1 and CDR2 from the germline V gene are ENHRY and SYGVKD. V gave up 1 base and J gave up 0 bases, with 7 bases separating them. The CDR3 reads CAISEYRDSNQPQHF. In DNA, the CDR3 is TGTGCCATCAGTGAGTACAGGGATAGCAATCAGCCCCAGCATTTT.

The chain combines TRBV2 with TRBJ2-7, with 12 bases that match TRBD2. The CDR3 sequence is 14 residues long. The V gene end was trimmed by 7 bases and the J gene end by 1 base; junction bases not matched to a gene: 2. Germline lookup yields CDR1 SNHLY and CDR2 FYNNEI. CDR3 residues: CASNLAGGSYEQYF. The CDR3 DNA follows: TGTGCCAGCAACCTAGCGGGGGGGTCCTACGAGCAGTACTTC.

This clone was counted a single time. The chain uses TRBV5-6 and TRBJ1-1; 8 nucleotides line up with TRBD1. CDR3 length equals 16 residues. The V segment lost 2 bases and the J segment 0 bases; nucleotides outside the gene matches: 6. From germline, CDR1 is SGHDT and CDR2 YYEEEE. CDR3 loop: CASSFRTGWMNTEAFF. The CDR3, as DNA: TGTGCCAGCAGCTTTCGGACAGGGTGGATGAACACTGAAGCTTTCTTT.

The sample holds one count of this clone. This chain uses TRBV5-6 with TRBJ1-2; perhaps TRBD1 as D (6 bases). CDR3 length: 14 residues. V dropped 2 bases and J dropped 9 bases, with 17 bases sitting between them. The germline CDR1 and CDR2 sequences are SGHDT and YYEEEE. DNA for the CDR3: TGTGCCAGCAGCTTAGGGACATCCAGTGGGAGCTACACCTTC. Translating gives CASSLGTSSGSYTF.

This chain joins TRBV7-9 and TRBJ2-7; 10 bases fit TRBD1. Germline assignment: CDR1 SEHNR and CDR2 FQNEAQ (reference sequence). This CDR3 is 17 amino acids long. Trimming cost V 2 bases and J 3 bases; bases outside gene matches: 10. CDR3 coding DNA: TGTGCCAGCAGCTTATCGACGGGGACAGGGGCTGTCTACGAGCAGTACTTC. Its protein is CASSLSTGTGAVYEQYF.

V gene TRBV28 combines with J gene TRBJ1-2; 8 bases map to TRBD1. J was trimmed by 8 bases and V by 5 bases; bases with no gene match: 10. Germline V gene sequence: CDR1 MDHEN, CDR2 SYDVKM. CDR3 length: 14 residues. The CDR3 DNA reads TGTGCCAGCAGTACCCCGGACAGGGCAGGAGGCTACACCTTC. Translating it yields CASSTPDRAGGYTF.

The rearrangement uses TRBV24-1 and TRBJ2-6, with no clear D. From germline, CDR1 is KGHDR and CDR2 SFDVKD. The CDR3 has 13 residues. Trimming cost V 9 bases and J 1 base, with 6 bases left between them. The CDR3 region is CATQGSGANVLTF. The CDR3 DNA reads TGTGCCACCCAAGGGTCTGGGGCCAACGTCCTGACTTTC.

This clone was picked up a small number of times. The V call is TRBV3-1 (or the pseudogene TRBV3-2), the J call TRBJ1-3; TRBD1 is a possible D gene (5 bases). The CDR3 is made up of 14 amino acids. Germline-derived CDR1 and CDR2 are LGHDT and YNNKEL (reference sequence). The ends were cut back, 1 base at V and 4 bases at J, with 8 bases in the middle. The CDR3 DNA reads TGTGCCAGCAGCCAAGTAGGGACCGGAAACACCATATATTTT. It specifies CASSQVGTGNTIYF.